A selection of T cell receptor beta chains follows, all from one sample in a study of glioma-infiltrating T cells after dendritic cell vaccination. The table came from immunoSEQ multiplex PCR; TCRdb's copy has only in-frame clones and leaves some out. The profile shows over 90,000 clones, about 84% of them singletons. The starting material was blood, obtained before dendritic cell vaccination. The receptors shown here come from a human donor with glioblastoma. Both conserved end residues are part of each CDR3. The D gene is left open where the match is weak. A row's size may be missing; if present it is once, few, many or a size class.

TRBJ2-5 TRBV19 TRBD1 NA TGTGCCAGTAGTACGCCCCTCTCCGACAGGGGTGAGACCCAGTACTTC CASSTPLSDRGETQYF
TRBJ1-1 TRBV6-5 NA NA TGTGCCAGCAGTTACCGCGGATCATTTCGAGAAGCTTTCTTT CASSYRGSFREAFF
TRBJ2-1 TRBV30 NA NA TGTGCCTGGAGCTTTTCGCGCAACCACAATGAGCAGTTCTTC CAWSFSRNHNEQFF
TRBJ1-1 TRBV7-9 TRBD1 NA TGTGCCAGCAGCCCGCACACCACAGGGGGCGGCTTGGCAAACACTGAAGCTTTCTTT CASSPHTTGGGLANTEAFF
TRBJ2-7 TRBV2 NA NA TGTGCCAGCAGTTCTGACAGCTTCTCCTACGAGCAGTACTTC CASSSDSFSYEQYF
TRBJ2-6 TRBV29-1 NA NA TGCAGCGTTCCGTCCGGGGCCAACGTCCTGACTTTC CSVPSGANVLTF
TRBJ1-1 TRBV7-9 TRBD1 NA TGTGCCAGCAGCTCCGGGACAGGGGGAAGGAACACTGAAGCTTTCTTT CASSSGTGGRNTEAFF
TRBJ2-3 TRBV7-8 NA NA TGTGCCAGCAGCTTCAGTGGGGGAGGAGCTTTAGATACGCAGTATTTT CASSFSGGGALDTQYF
TRBJ1-1 TRBV4-3 NA NA TGCGCCAGCAGCCAAGAGAGACAGTTATACACTGAAGCTTTCTTT CASSQERQLYTEAFF
TRBJ2-7 TRBV7-2 TRBD1 NA TGTGCCAGCAGCTCTGACAGGGGAAGAAGGTCCTACGAGCAGTACTTC CASSSDRGRRSYEQYF
TRBJ1-3 TRBV6-5 NA NA TGTGCCAGCTCCCTAACCCCAGGGTCCCGAAACACCATATATTTT CASSLTPGSRNTIYF
TRBJ2-1 TRBV7-2 TRBD1 NA TGTGCCAGCGGTACCGGGACAGGGGGCAATGAGCAGTTCTTC CASGTGTGGNEQFF
TRBJ2-5 TRBV29-1 TRBD1 NA TGCAGCGTTACTAGGACAGGCCAAGAGACCCAGTACTTC CSVTRTGQETQYF
TRBJ2-7 TRBV2 NA NA TGTGCCAGCGCCGGGACACAGAGCTCCTACGAGCAGTACTTC CASAGTQSSYEQYF
TRBJ1-5 TRBV5-1 NA NA TGCGCCAGCAGCTTGGGGACAGATAGCAATCAGCCCCAGCATTTT CASSLGTDSNQPQHF
TRBJ1-2 TRBV10-2 TRBD1 NA TGCGCCAGCAGAGGGGACAGCTCTAGGGGCTACACCTTC CASRGDSSRGYTF
TRBJ2-6 TRBV10-2 NA NA TGCGCCAGCAGTCTTCCGAGCGGGGCCAACGTCCTGACTTTC CASSLPSGANVLTF
TRBJ2-3 TRBV10-3 TRBD2 NA TGTGCCATCAGCGGGTTGAGGACTAGCGGAAACAGCACAGATACGCAGTATTTT CAISGLRTSGNSTDTQYF
TRBJ2-7 TRBV9 NA NA TGTGCCAGCAGCGTCTCCGGGACAATCTACGAGCAGTACTTC CASSVSGTIYEQYF
TRBJ2-1 TRBV6-5 TRBD2 NA TGTGCCAGCAGTTACGGACTAGCGGGGGCTAATGAGCAGTTCTTC CASSYGLAGANEQFF
TRBJ1-1 TRBV7-9 TRBD1 once TGTGCCAGCAGCTGGACAGGGGAGACTGAAGCTTTCTTT CASSWTGETEAFF
TRBJ2-1 TRBV19 NA NA TGTGCCTCCTGCCCTGCGGAAAACCCCCATGAGCAGTTCTTC CASCPAENPHEQFF
TRBJ1-5 TRBV7-9 TRBD1 NA TGTGCCAGCAGCTTGGGGACAGGGGGAGGGCCCCAGCATTTT CASSLGTGGGPQHF
TRBJ2-7 TRBV4-3 TRBD1 once TGCGCCAGCAGCCCCCGGACAGGATCCTACGAGCAGTACTTC CASSPRTGSYEQYF
TRBJ1-1 TRBV7-6 NA NA TGTGCCAGCAGCACCCCCGGGAGGAACACTGAAGCTTTCTTT CASSTPGRNTEAFF
TRBJ2-7 TRBV4-1 NA NA TGCGCCAGCAGCCACGCTCGTGACTATTCCTACGAGCAGTACTTC CASSHARDYSYEQYF
TRBJ1-1 TRBV5-4 TRBD1 few TGTGCCAGCAGCTTGACACAGGGGGCCCTTGAAGCTTTCTTT CASSLTQGALEAFF
TRBJ1-6 TRBV30 NA NA TGTGCCTGGAGTGTACGGGGTTATAATTCACCCCTCCACTTT CAWSVRGYNSPLHF
TRBJ2-7 TRBV2 NA NA TGTGCCAGCCCTCGAAAGGACACAAACTACGAGCAGTACTTC CASPRKDTNYEQYF
TRBJ2-2 TRBV7-9 NA NA TGTGCCAGCAGCCCCGGGGTAGCAGCTACCGGGGAGCTGTTTTTT CASSPGVAATGELFF
TRBJ2-1 TRBV29-1 NA once TGCAGCGCCGGGGGGACAGAGCAGTTCTTC CSAGGTEQFF
TRBJ2-3 TRBV5-4 TRBD2 NA TGTGCCAGCAGCTTGGAAGGACTAGCGGGAGTGGGCGGCACAGATACGCAGTATTTT CASSLEGLAGVGGTDTQYF
TRBJ2-7 TRBV15 TRBD1 NA TGTGCCACCAGCATGACAGGGAGAGCCTACGAGCAGTACTTC CATSMTGRAYEQYF
TRBJ2-4 TRBV2 TRBD1 NA TGTGCCAGCAGCGCCGGGACAGGGGGCTCCAAAGTCAAAAACATTCAGTACTTC CASSAGTGGSKVKNIQYF
TRBJ1-1 TRBV11-3 NA NA TGTGCCAGCTCTAAAGACCCGGGGAGCACTGAAGCTTTCTTT CASSKDPGSTEAFF
TRBJ1-1 TRBV13 NA NA TGTGCCAGCACTACCCGGGGAGGAACTGAAGCTTTCTTT CASTTRGGTEAFF